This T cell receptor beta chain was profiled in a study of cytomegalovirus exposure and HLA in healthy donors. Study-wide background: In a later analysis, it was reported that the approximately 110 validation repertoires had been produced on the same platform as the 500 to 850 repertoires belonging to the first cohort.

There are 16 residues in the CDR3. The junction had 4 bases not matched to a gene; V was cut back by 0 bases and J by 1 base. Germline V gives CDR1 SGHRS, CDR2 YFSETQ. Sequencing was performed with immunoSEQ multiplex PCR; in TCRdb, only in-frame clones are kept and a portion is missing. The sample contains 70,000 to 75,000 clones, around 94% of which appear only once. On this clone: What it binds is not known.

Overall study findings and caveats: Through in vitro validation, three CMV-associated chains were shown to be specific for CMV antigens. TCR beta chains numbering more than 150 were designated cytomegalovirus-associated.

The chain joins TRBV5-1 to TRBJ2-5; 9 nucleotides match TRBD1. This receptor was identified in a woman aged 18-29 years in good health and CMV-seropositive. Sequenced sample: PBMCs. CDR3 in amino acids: CASSLAPGQGQETQYF. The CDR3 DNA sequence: TGCGCCAGCAGCTTGGCCCCGGGACAGGGCCAAGAGACCCAGTACTTC. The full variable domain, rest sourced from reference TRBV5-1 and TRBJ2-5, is KAGVTQTPRYLIKTRGQQVTLSCSPISGHRSVSWYQQTPGQGLQFLFEYFSETQRNKGNFPGRFSGRQFSNSRSEMNVSTLELGDSALYLCASSLAPGQGQETQYFGPGTRLLVL.